The T cell receptor (beta chain) under discussion was sequenced for a study of long-term antiretroviral therapy in people with HIV. Looked up from germline, CDR1 is MNHEY and CDR2 is SVGAGI. CDR3 length equals 15 residues. Losses at the gene ends were 6 bases for V and 0 bases for J; bases not matched to a gene: 5. Comments on this clone: The antigen is undetermined.

Findings and limits, study-wide: Clones that expanded before ART (that is, prior to treatment) dominated the repertoire at all time points. Gathering of blood took place between about 2004 and 2017, possibly under older ART regimens. In HIV, the repertoires covered a tighter span of CDR3 lengths than in controls.

It was version v3.0 of the immunoSEQ assay that was run at survey level. Clones were read by immunoSEQ multiplex PCR, and TCRdb kept only the in-frame ones, dropping some. The sample lists over 20,000 clones; roughly four fifths were seen once. The specimen was unsorted PBMCs, collected 0.5 years after starting antiretroviral therapy. This sequence joins TRBV6-5 and TRBJ2-1; 7 bases align to TRBD2. The origin of this receptor is a man aged 18 to 29 with HIV. The CDR3 loop reads CASSRGGSSYNEQFF. In DNA, the CDR3 is TGTGCCAGCAGCCGAGGCGGGAGCTCCTACAATGAGCAGTTCTTC.